A single sample is the source of the 30 T cell receptor beta chains below, sequenced in a study of T cell repertoires in aging, cancer and after chemotherapy. Peripheral blood genomic DNA, not sorted cells or RNA, was the template. A mixed TRB-A/B primer pool amplified rearranged TRB by multiplex touch-down PCR. From the multiplex PCR reads, TCRdb called clonotypes with MiXCR, one entry per CDR3 protein. Altogether about 17,000 distinct CDR3 sequences are present, 50% being singletons, with the ten largest covering 10% to 13%. The sequenced sample was blood. These receptor sequences come from a human donor in good health.

The V gene is TRBV27, the J gene TRBJ2-1, with D hard to call. Trimming pared 7 bases from V and 0 bases from J, leaving 13 bases between. Germline values: CDR1 MNHEY, CDR2 SMNVEV (reference sequence). The CDR3 is 15 amino acids. DNA of the CDR3: TGTGCCAGCACTTTGGGATCTAGCTCCTACAATGAGCAGTTCTTC. This encodes CASTLGSSSYNEQFF.

J is TRBJ2-2 and V is TRBV5-1, with no clear D. This CDR3 spans 15 amino acids. Trimming removed 1 base at V and 0 bases at J, with 7 bases between. Germline V CDR1 and CDR2: SGHRS, YFSETQ. CDR3 bases: TGCGCCAGCAGCTTGCGCGGAACGAACACCGGGGAGCTGTTTTTT. Encoded protein: CASSLRGTNTGELFF.

V gene TRBV27 combines with J gene TRBJ2-7; 11 nucleotides agree with TRBD2. The J segment lost 0 bases and the V segment lost 5 bases, leaving 6 bases of the junction unmatched. This CDR3 has 16 amino acids. From germline, CDR1 is MNHEY and CDR2 SMNVEV (reference sequence). In DNA, the CDR3 is TGTGCCAGCAGTCTCCTCACTAGCGGGGGCTCCTACGAGCAGTACTTC. This sequence encodes CASSLLTSGGSYEQYF.

By sample fraction, this clonotype is medium-sized (0.01 to 0.1%). The V gene is TRBV29-1, the J gene TRBJ2-7, with D perhaps matching TRBD2 (5 bases). The V gene lost 1 base and the J gene lost 6 bases, with 7 bases spanning the gap. Germline loops: CDR1 SQVTM, CDR2 ANQGSEA. This CDR3 spans 11 amino acids. This CDR3 reads CSVEVRGEQYF. The CDR3 nucleotides are TGCAGCGTTGAAGTTCGGGGCGAGCAGTACTTC.

V and J are TRBV6-5 and TRBJ2-2; D not certain. This CDR3 region has 13 residues. The germline V gene encodes CDR1 MNHEY and CDR2 SVGAGI. Deletions cut 7 bases from V and 4 bases from J, with 10 bases between. The CDR3 nucleotides read TGTGCCAGCATCAGAGCTATCACCGGGGAGCTGTTTTTT. It specifies CASIRAITGELFF.

This chain connects TRBV6-1 to TRBJ2-1; 11 nucleotides align to TRBD1. Judging by the DNA end, TRBJ2-7 fits better; the J call may be wrong. The CDR3 loop spans 16 amino acids. Germline lookup yields CDR1 MNHNS and CDR2 SASEGT. CDR3 region: CASSYSIGQGAREQYF. CDR3 sequence (DNA): TGTGCCAGCAGTTACTCCATAGGACAGGGGGCGCGAGAGCAGTACTTC.

The V gene is TRBV6-1, the J gene TRBJ2-7; tentatively, D is TRBD1 or TRBD2 (5 bases each). Per germline, CDR1 MNHNS and CDR2 SASEGT. Trimming pared 7 bases from V and 3 bases from J, leaving 13 bases between. The CDR3 totals 13 residues. CDR3 amino acids: CASIGGIGYEQYF. CDR3 in DNA: TGTGCCAGCATTGGGGGAATCGGCTACGAGCAGTACTTC.

This chain connects TRBV6-2 or TRBV6-3 to TRBJ2-1; weak D call: TRBD2 (6 bases). Germline V gives CDR1 MNHEY, CDR2 SVGEGT. With 0 bases removed from V and 4 bases from J, the gap between germline ends came to 13 bases. The CDR3 length is 16 residues. The CDR3 is CASSYSPTRLYNEQFF. The CDR3 DNA reads TGTGCCAGCAGTTACTCACCGACTAGGCTTTACAATGAGCAGTTCTTC.

The chain has TRBV6-2 or TRBV6-3 and TRBJ2-1, with D uncertain. This CDR3 has 15 amino acids. Germline assignment: CDR1 MNHEY and CDR2 SVGEGT. The V and J ends lost 5 bases and 2 bases respectively, with 13 bases between them. The CDR3 loop reads CASSPNWDPYNEQFF. The CDR3 nucleotides are TGTGCCAGCAGTCCGAACTGGGATCCCTACAATGAGCAGTTCTTC.

The chain links TRBV29-1 to TRBJ1-2; unclear D gene. The germline V gene encodes CDR1 SQVTM and CDR2 ANQGSEA. Trimming took off 2 bases at V and 8 bases at J, with 9 bases between the two ends. CDR3 length: 11 amino acids. As DNA, the CDR3 is TGCAGCGTTGAATCTGGGTACGGCTACACCTTC. Amino acid sequence: CSVESGYGYTF.

This clonotype is termed medium-sized. J is TRBJ2-5 and V is TRBV29-1; D gene ambiguous. Germline CDR1 is SQVTM and CDR2 is ANQGSEA. The V and J ends lost 0 bases and 5 bases respectively, with 13 bases between them. The CDR3 is 14 residues long. CDR3 sequence (DNA): TGCAGCGTTGAAGATCTGGGCCTTTCGGAGACCCAGTACTTC. As protein: CSVEDLGLSETQYF.

This sequence joins TRBV5-5 and TRBJ2-3; maybe TRBD2 (6 bases). The CDR3 contains 14 residues. Per the germline V gene, CDR1 is SGHKS and CDR2 is YYEKEE (reference sequence). V was clipped by 4 bases and J by 6 bases, with 15 bases between them. In DNA, the CDR3 is TGTGCCAGCAGCAACCGGGACTGGAGGGATACGCAGTATTTT. Residues: CASSNRDWRDTQYF.

This clonotype was picked up a small number of times. This rearrangement joins TRBV5-1 to TRBJ2-2, with D tentatively TRBD1 or TRBD2 (5 bases each). Germline CDR1 reads SGHRS; CDR2 reads YFSETQ. Trimming stripped 2 bases from V and 3 bases from J, with 11 bases between. This CDR3 is 15 amino acids long. DNA of the CDR3: TGCGCCAGCAGCTTCGCAGGGCGGGACACCGGGGAGCTGTTTTTT. Translation gives CASSFAGRDTGELFF. Full variable domain (rest looked up from reference TRBV5-1 and TRBJ2-2): KAGVTQTPRYLIKTRGQQVTLSCSPISGHRSVSWYQQTPGQGLQFLFEYFSETQRNKGNFPGRFSGRQFSNSRSEMNVSTLELGDSALYLCASSFAGRDTGELFFGEGSRLTVL.

This clonotype was seen only a few times. V and J are TRBV27 and TRBJ2-3, with 8 positions matching TRBD2. The V and J ends lost 7 bases and 0 bases, in that order; junction bases with no gene match: 3. This CDR3 comprises 14 residues. Germline CDR1 is MNHEY and CDR2 is SMNVEV (reference sequence). CDR3 loop: CASKERESTDTQYF. Written as DNA, the CDR3 is TGTGCCAGCAAAGAGCGGGAGAGCACAGATACGCAGTATTTT.

The CDR3 here is CASSRDRDDEQYF. The CDR3 DNA follows: TGTGCCAGCAGTCGGGACAGGGACGACGAGCAGTACTTC. This chain links TRBV27 with TRBJ2-7; 9 positions agree with TRBD1. Per germline, CDR1 MNHEY and CDR2 SMNVEV (reference sequence). The CDR3 extends over 13 amino acids. The ends lost 5 bases at V and 5 bases at J; junction bases unmatched: 4.

This chain uses TRBV19 with TRBJ1-2; no clear D gene. CDR3 length: 13 amino acids. V dropped 5 bases and J dropped 4 bases, with 11 bases sitting between them. The V gene's germline CDR1 is LNHDA and CDR2 SQIVND (reference sequence). In DNA, the CDR3 is TGTGCCAGTAGTCCCATGATATTCTATGGCTACACCTTC. Translation gives CASSPMIFYGYTF.

V usage is TRBV29-1 and J usage is TRBJ2-7, with TRBD2 matching over 8 bases. This CDR3 has 11 amino acids. Trimming at V came to 7 bases and at J to 5 bases, leaving 4 bases not matched to a gene. CDR1 SQVTM and CDR2 ANQGSEA come from the germline V gene. The CDR3 DNA reads as TGCAGCGCCTTAGCGGGAAACGAGCAGTACTTC. This translates into CSALAGNEQYF.

Regarding this clonotype: A single base separates this from a much larger clone, so it may be a read error. The chain has TRBV27 and TRBJ2-3; a weak D match, TRBD2 (5 bases). Germline CDR1 reads MNHEY; CDR2 reads SMNVEV (reference sequence). CDR3 size: 14 residues. The V end was cut by 6 bases, the J end by 2 bases, with 12 bases between. The DNA for the CDR3 is TGTGCCAGCAGGGTATCGGGGATCACAGATACGCAGTATTTT. Its protein is CASRVSGITDTQYF.

This clonotype was found once. The V and J genes are TRBV27 and TRBJ2-7; TRBD1 might be the D (5 bases). V lost 3 bases and J lost 5, with 17 bases in between. CDR1 is MNHEY, CDR2 SMNVEV, per germline (reference sequence). The CDR3 contains 15 residues. The CDR3: CASSFRVTPTDEQYF. In DNA, the CDR3 is TGTGCCAGCAGTTTCAGGGTAACTCCTACGGACGAGCAGTACTTC.

The chain uses TRBV5-4 and TRBJ2-7; D perhaps matches TRBD1 (6 bases). This CDR3 is 15 amino acids long. Looked up from germline, CDR1 is SGHNT and CDR2 is YYREEE (reference sequence). Deletions cut 0 bases from V and 6 bases from J, with 16 bases between. CDR3 DNA sequence: TGTGCCAGCAGCTTGGCTCAGGGGTACTCTGGCGAGCAGTACTTC. The encoded protein is CASSLAQGYSGEQYF. Full variable domain (missing parts from reference TRBV5-4 and TRBJ2-7): ETGVTQSPTHLIKTRGQQVTLRCSSQSGHNTVSWYQQALGQGPQFIFQYYREEENGRGNFPPRFSGLQFPNYSSELNVNALELDDSALYLCASSLAQGYSGEQYFGPGTRLTVT.

V is TRBV27 and J is TRBJ2-7; 9 nucleotides line up with TRBD1. Per germline, CDR1 MNHEY and CDR2 SMNVEV (reference sequence). The CDR3 has 14 amino acids. The trim removed 3 bases at V and 3 bases at J, leaving 3 bases unmatched. The CDR3 sequence is CASSFGQGFYEQYF. In nucleotides, the CDR3 is TGTGCCAGCAGTTTTGGACAGGGGTTCTACGAGCAGTACTTC.

The chain carries TRBV10-3 and TRBJ2-2; TRBD2 matches 7 bases. The CDR3 contains 16 residues. The V gene's germline CDR1 is ENHRY and CDR2 SYGVKD. The trim removed 6 bases at V and 4 bases at J, leaving 11 bases unmatched. DNA for the CDR3: TGTGCCATCAGGCCCGGACTAGAGGGAGTCACCGGGGAGCTGTTTTTT. Its protein is CAIRPGLEGVTGELFF.

The chain has TRBV6-5 and TRBJ1-1, with 12 positions matching TRBD1. The CDR3 is made up of 16 amino acids. Germline V gives CDR1 MNHEY, CDR2 SVGAGI. The V segment lost 4 bases and the J segment 8 bases; nucleotides outside the gene matches: 11. CDR3 protein: CASSFSGTGGAGEAFF. The CDR3, as DNA: TGTGCCAGCAGTTTCTCCGGGACAGGGGGCGCAGGGGAAGCTTTCTTT.

The rearrangement joins TRBV5-5 to TRBJ2-1; D is unclear. V was shortened by 2 bases and J by 0 bases, with 12 bases between the two germline ends. Germline V gene sequence: CDR1 SGHKS, CDR2 YYEKEE (reference sequence). This CDR3 comprises 16 residues. CDR3 coding DNA: TGTGCCAGCAGCTTAGGCGGTAAGAGCTCCTACAATGAGCAGTTCTTC. This encodes CASSLGGKSSYNEQFF. The full variable domain, rest sourced from reference TRBV5-5 and TRBJ2-1, is DAGVTQSPTHLIKTRGQQVTLRCSPISGHKSVSWYQQVLGQGPQFIFQYYEKEERGRGNFPDRFSARQFPNYSSELNVNALLLGDSALYLCASSLGGKSSYNEQFFGPGTRLTVL.

This clonotype was counted between two and nine times. The rearrangement links TRBV11-2 to TRBJ2-5; 8 bases fit TRBD1. From germline, CDR1 is SGHAT and CDR2 FQNNGV. The CDR3 loop spans 15 amino acids. The junction had 9 bases not matched to a gene; V was cut back by 4 bases and J by 5 bases. CDR3 sequence reads: CASSSGDRGAETQYF. In DNA, the CDR3 is TGTGCCAGCAGCTCGGGCGACAGGGGAGCCGAGACCCAGTACTTC.

This clonotype was observed a few times. The chain joins TRBV5-5 to TRBJ2-2; D may be TRBD1 (6 bases). In germline, CDR1 is SGHKS, CDR2 YYEKEE (reference sequence). The CDR3 loop spans 17 amino acids. The germline V and J ends were trimmed by 5 bases and 4 bases, with 21 bases remaining between them. The CDR3 DNA follows: TGTGCCAGCAGGCGGCGGTGGCGACAGGACATCACCGGGGAGCTGTTTTTT. It encodes CASRRRWRQDITGELFF.

V is TRBV7-2 and J is TRBJ1-2; TRBD1 aligns across 7 bases. The CDR3 loop spans 13 amino acids. Germline CDR1 is SGHTA and CDR2 is FQGNSA. V shed 6 bases, J shed 5 bases, and the junction held 6 bases outside the gene matches. The CDR3 spells CASRRTGDYGYTF. CDR3 nucleotides: TGTGCCAGCAGACGAACAGGGGATTATGGCTACACCTTC.

This clonotype turned up a few times. The rearrangement uses TRBV13 and TRBJ2-3; D is unclear. The CDR3 is 15 amino acids. In germline, CDR1 is PRHDT, CDR2 FYEKMQ (reference sequence). Trimming pared 5 bases from V and 5 bases from J, leaving 17 bases between. CDR3 amino acids: CASSPSAEELDTQYF. CDR3 in DNA: TGTGCCAGCAGCCCAAGCGCGGAAGAGCTAGATACGCAGTATTTT.

The chain links TRBV7-9 to TRBJ2-7; perhaps TRBD1 as D (5 bases). The CDR3 is 17 residues long. V shed 5 bases and J shed 0 bases, with 20 bases lying between them. Per germline, CDR1 SEHNR and CDR2 FQNEAQ (reference sequence). In nucleotides, the CDR3 is TGTGCCAGCAGCCCGATCCCCCAGGGCCTAGACTCCTACGAGCAGTACTTC. Encoded protein: CASSPIPQGLDSYEQYF.

This clonotype was found a few times. The rearrangement links TRBV27 to TRBJ2-5; possible D gene TRBD2, 6 bases. The CDR3 is 16 residues long. V was clipped by 2 bases and J by 4 bases, with 17 bases between them. Germline CDR1 and CDR2: MNHEY and SMNVEV (reference sequence). The DNA of the CDR3 is TGTGCCAGCAGTTTACGGTCTAGCGAGTCCCGAGAGACCCAGTACTTC. This sequence encodes CASSLRSSESRETQYF.